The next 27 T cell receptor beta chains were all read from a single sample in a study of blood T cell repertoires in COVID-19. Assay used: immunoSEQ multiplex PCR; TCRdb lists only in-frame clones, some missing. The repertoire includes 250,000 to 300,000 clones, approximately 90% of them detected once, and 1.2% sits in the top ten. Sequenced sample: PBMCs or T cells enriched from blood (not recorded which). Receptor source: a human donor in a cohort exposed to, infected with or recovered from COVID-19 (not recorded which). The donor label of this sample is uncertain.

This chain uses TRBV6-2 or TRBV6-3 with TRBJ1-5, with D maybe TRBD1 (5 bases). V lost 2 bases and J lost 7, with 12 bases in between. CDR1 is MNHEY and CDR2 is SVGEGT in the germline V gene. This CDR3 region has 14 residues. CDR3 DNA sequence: TGTGCCAGCAGTTACCGCGGGGGAGGGCAGCCCCAGCATTTT. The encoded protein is CASSYRGGGQPQHF.

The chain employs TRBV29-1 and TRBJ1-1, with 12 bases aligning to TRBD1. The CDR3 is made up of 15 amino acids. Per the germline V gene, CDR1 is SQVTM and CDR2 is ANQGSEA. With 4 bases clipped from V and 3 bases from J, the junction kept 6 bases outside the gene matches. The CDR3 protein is CSVGGTGGADTEAFF. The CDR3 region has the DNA TGCAGCGTTGGGGGGACAGGGGGCGCGGACACTGAAGCTTTCTTT.

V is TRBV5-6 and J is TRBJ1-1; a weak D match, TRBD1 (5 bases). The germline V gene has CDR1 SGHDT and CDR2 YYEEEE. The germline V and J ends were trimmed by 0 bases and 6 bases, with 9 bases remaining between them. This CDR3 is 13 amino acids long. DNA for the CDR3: TGTGCCAGCAGCTTGGTGGGGGGAGCTGAAGCTTTCTTT. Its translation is CASSLVGGAEAFF.

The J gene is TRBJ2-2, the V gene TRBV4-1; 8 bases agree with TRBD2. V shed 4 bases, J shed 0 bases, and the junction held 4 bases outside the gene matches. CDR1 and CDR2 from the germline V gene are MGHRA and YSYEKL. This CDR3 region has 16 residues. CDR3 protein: CASSPVAGPNTGELFF. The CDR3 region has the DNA TGCGCCAGCAGCCCAGTAGCGGGGCCGAACACCGGGGAGCTGTTTTTT.

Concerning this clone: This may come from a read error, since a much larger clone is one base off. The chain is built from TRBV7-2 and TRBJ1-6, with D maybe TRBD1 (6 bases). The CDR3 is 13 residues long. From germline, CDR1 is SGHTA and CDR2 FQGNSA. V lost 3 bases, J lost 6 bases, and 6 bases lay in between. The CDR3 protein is CASSLDSNSPLHF. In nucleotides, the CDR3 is TGTGCCAGCAGCTTGGACAGTAATTCACCCCTCCACTTT.

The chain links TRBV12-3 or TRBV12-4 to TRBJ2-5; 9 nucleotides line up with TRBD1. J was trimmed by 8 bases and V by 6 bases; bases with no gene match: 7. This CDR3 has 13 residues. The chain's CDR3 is CASSAGTGTTQYF. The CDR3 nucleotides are TGTGCCAGCAGCGCCGGGACAGGGACAACCCAGTACTTC.

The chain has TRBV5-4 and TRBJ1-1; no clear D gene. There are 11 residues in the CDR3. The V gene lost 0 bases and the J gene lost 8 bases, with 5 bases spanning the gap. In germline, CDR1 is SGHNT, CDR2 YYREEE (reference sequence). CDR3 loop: CASSLGGEAFF. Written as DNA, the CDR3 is TGTGCCAGCAGCTTGGGAGGGGAAGCTTTCTTT.

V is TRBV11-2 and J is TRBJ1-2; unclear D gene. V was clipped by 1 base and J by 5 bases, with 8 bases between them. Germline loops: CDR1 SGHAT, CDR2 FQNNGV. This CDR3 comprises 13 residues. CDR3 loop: CASSLVRGYGYTF. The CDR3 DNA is TGTGCCAGCAGCTTAGTCCGGGGATATGGCTACACCTTC.

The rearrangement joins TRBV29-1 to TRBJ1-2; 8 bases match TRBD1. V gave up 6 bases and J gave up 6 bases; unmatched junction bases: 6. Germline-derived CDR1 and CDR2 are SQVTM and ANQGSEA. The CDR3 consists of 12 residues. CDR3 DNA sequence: TGCAGCGTCCCACAGGGGGGGGATGGCTACACCTTC. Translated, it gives CSVPQGGDGYTF. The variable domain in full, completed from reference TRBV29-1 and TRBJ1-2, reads SAVISQKPSRDICQRGTSLTIQCQVDSQVTMMFWYRQQPGQSLTLIATANQGSEATYESGFVIDKFPISRPNLTFSTLTVSNMSPEDSSIYLCSVPQGGDGYTFGSGTRLTVV.

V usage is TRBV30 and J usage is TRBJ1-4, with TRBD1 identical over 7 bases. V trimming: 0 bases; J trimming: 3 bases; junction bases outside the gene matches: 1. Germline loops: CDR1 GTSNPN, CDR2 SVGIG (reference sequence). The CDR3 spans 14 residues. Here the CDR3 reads CAWSVGTANEKLFF. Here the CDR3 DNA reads TGTGCCTGGAGTGTGGGGACAGCTAATGAAAAACTGTTTTTT.

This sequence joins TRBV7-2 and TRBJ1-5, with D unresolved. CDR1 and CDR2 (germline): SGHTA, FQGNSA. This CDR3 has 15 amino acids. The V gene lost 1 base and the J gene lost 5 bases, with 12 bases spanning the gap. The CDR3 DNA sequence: TGTGCCAGCAGCTTAGACGGACTTCCGTATCAGCCCCAGCATTTT. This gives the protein CASSLDGLPYQPQHF. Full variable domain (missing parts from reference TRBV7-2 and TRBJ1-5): GAGVSQSPSNKVTEKGKDVELRCDPISGHTALYWYRQSLGQGLEFLIYFQGNSAPDKSGLPSDRFSAERTGGSVSTLTIQRTQQEDSAVYLCASSLDGLPYQPQHFGDGTRLSIL.

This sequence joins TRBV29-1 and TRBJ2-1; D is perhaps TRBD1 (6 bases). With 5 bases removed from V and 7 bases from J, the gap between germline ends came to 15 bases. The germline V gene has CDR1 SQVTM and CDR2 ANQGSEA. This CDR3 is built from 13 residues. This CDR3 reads CSVQTGQINEQFF. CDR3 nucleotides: TGCAGCGTTCAGACGGGACAAATAAATGAGCAGTTCTTC.

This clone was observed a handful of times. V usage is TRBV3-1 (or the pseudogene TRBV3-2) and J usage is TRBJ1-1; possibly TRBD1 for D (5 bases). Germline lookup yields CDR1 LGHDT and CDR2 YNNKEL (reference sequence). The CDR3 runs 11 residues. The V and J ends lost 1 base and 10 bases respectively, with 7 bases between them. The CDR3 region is CASSQAGGAFF. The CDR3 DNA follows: TGTGCCAGCAGCCAAGCGGGGGGAGCTTTCTTT.

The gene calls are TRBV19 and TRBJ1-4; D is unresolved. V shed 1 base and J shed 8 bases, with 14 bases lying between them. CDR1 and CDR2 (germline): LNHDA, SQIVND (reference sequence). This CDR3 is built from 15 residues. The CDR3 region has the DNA TGTGCCAGTAGTATAGGGTCGTGGTTGAGCGAAAAACTGTTTTTT. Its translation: CASSIGSWLSEKLFF.

CDR3 amino acids: CASSAALTGVDYGYTF. CDR3 DNA sequence: TGTGCCAGCAGCGCAGCCTTAACAGGGGTGGACTATGGCTACACCTTC. The chain carries TRBV9 and TRBJ1-2; TRBD1 agrees at 7 bases. Germline V gene lookup returns CDR1 SGDLS and CDR2 YYNGEE. J was trimmed by 3 bases and V by 3 bases; bases with no gene match: 11. This CDR3 region has 16 residues.

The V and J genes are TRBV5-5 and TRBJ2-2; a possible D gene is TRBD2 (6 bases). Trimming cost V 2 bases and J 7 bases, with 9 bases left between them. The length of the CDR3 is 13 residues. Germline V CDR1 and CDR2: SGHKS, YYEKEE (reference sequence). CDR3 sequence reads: CASSFRGVGELFF. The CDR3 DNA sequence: TGTGCCAGCAGCTTCCGCGGGGTCGGGGAGCTGTTTTTT.

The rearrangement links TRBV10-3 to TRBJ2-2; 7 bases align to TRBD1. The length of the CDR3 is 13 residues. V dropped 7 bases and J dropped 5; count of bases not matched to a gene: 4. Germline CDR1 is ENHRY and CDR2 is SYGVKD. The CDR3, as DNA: TGTGCCATCACCCCGACAGGGACCGGGGAGCTGTTTTTT. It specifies CAITPTGTGELFF.

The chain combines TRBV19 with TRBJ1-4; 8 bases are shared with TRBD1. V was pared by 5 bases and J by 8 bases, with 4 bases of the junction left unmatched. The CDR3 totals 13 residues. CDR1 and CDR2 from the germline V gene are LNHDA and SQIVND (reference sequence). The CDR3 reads CASSAGGREKLFF. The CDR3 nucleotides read TGTGCCAGTAGTGCAGGGGGCAGAGAAAAACTGTTTTTT. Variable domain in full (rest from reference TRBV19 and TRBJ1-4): DGGITQSPKYLFRKEGQNVTLSCEQNLNHDAMYWYRQDPGQGLRLIYYSQIVNDFQKGDIAEGYSVSREKKESFPLTVTSAQKNPTAFYLCASSAGGREKLFFGSGTQLSVL.

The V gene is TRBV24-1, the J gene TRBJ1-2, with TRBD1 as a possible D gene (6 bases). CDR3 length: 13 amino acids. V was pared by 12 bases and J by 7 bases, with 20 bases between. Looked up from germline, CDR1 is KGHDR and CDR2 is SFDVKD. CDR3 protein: CALTRQGKCGYTF. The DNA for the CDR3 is TGTGCCCTCACCCGGCAGGGGAAGTGTGGCTACACCTTC.

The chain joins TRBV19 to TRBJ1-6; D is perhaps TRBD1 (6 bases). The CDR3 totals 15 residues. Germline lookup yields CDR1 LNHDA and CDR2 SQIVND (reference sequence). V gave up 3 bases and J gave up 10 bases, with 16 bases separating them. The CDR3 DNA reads TGTGCCAGTAGTATGCGAGGGGGAGAAGGATCACCCCTCCACTTT. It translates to CASSMRGGEGSPLHF.

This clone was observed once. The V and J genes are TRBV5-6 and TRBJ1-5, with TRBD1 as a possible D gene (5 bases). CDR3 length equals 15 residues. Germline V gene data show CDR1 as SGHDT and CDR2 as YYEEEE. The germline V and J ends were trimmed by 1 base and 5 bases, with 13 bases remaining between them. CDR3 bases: TGTGCCAGCAGCTTGTATGGGAGGGGTGATCAGCCCCAGCATTTT. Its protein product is CASSLYGRGDQPQHF.

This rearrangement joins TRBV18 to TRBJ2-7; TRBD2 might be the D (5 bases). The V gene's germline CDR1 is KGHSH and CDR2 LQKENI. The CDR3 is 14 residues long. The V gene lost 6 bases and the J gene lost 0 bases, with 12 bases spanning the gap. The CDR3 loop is CASSYSDISYEQYF. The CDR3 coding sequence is TGTGCCAGCTCCTATAGCGACATCTCCTACGAGCAGTACTTC.

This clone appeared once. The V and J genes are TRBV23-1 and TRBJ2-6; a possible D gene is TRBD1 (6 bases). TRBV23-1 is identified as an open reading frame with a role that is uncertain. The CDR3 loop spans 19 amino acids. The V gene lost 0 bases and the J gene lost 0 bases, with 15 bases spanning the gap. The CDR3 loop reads CASSQSAGAYFSGANVLTF. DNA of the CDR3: TGCGCCAGCAGTCAATCGGCAGGGGCTTACTTCTCTGGGGCCAACGTCCTGACTTTC.

CDR3 DNA sequence: TGTGCCAGCTCACCTCAGGGCGAAATTGGGCAGTTCTTC. Translated: CASSPQGEIGQFF. The chain employs TRBV18 and TRBJ2-1; possibly TRBD1 for D (5 bases). Germline CDR1 and CDR2: KGHSH and LQKENI. Trimming took off 3 bases at V and 12 bases at J, with 15 bases between the two ends. The CDR3 contains 13 residues. Filled out from reference TRBV18 and TRBJ2-1, the complete variable domain reads NAGVMQNPRHLVRRRGQEARLRCSPMKGHSHVYWYRQLPEEGLKFMVYLQKENIIDESGMPKERFSAEFPKEGPSILRIQQVVRGDSAAYFCASSPQGEIGQFFGPGTRLTVL.

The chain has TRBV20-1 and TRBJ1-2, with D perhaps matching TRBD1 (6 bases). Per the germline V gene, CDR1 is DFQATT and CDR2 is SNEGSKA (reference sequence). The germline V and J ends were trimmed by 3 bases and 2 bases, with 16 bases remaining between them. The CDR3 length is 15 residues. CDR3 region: CSASLPGQSNYGYTF. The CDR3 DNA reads TGCAGTGCTAGTCTTCCCGGACAGTCAAACTATGGCTACACCTTC.

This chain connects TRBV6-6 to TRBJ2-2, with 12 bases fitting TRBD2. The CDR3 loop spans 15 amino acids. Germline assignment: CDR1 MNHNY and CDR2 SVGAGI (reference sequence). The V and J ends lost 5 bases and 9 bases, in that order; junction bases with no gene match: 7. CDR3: CASSPPSGGARELFF. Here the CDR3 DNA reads TGTGCCAGCAGTCCTCCTAGCGGGGGGGCCAGGGAGCTGTTTTTT.

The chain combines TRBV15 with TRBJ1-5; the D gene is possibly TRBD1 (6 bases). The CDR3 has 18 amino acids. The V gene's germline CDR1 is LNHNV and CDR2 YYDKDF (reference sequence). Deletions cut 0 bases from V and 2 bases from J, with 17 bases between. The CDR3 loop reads CATSREFSGVEGNQPQHF. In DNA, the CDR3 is TGTGCCACCAGCAGAGAATTCTCAGGGGTTGAAGGCAATCAGCCCCAGCATTTT. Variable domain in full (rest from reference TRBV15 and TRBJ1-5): DAMVIQNPRYQVTQFGKPVTLSCSQTLNHNVMYWYQQKSSQAPKLLFHYYDKDFNNEADTPDNFQSRRPNTSFCFLDIRSPGLGDTAMYLCATSREFSGVEGNQPQHFGDGTRLSIL.